Listed here is a single TCR beta chain. The antigen is unknown. This specimen comes from a study of cytomegalovirus exposure and HLA in healthy donors. Across the study: Earlier results showed approximately 110 million unique TCR beta sequences derived from approximately 170 million T cells. Study-level findings and limits: As immune exposure information, only CMV serostatus was available.

This CDR3 has 13 residues. The germline gives CDR1 SEHNR, CDR2 FQNEAQ (reference sequence). Unmatched junction bases numbered 4, after V lost 5 bases and J lost 4 bases. Use of 60 Vbeta and 13 Jbeta primers characterized the PCR. Sequenced by immunoSEQ multiplex PCR; TCRdb stores in-frame clones only, minus some. The table records 96,000 or so clones, about 70% of them present only once. The sequenced sample was PBMCs. This TCR came from a female donor in good health and CMV-seropositive. The rearrangement joins TRBV7-9 to TRBJ2-5; 7 bases are a match to TRBD1. The CDR3 loop is CASSNSGGETQYF. CDR3 DNA sequence: TGTGCCAGCAGCAACTCAGGGGGAGAGACCCAGTACTTC. Complete variable domain (other parts from reference TRBV7-9 and TRBJ2-5): DTGVSQNPRHKITKRGQNVTFRCDPISEHNRLYWYRQTLGQGPEFLTYFQNEAQLEKSRLLSDRFSAERPKGSFSTLEIQRTEQGDSAMYLCASSNSGGETQYFGPGTRLLVL.